One T cell receptor (beta chain) is described in this entry. Its target is not known. These data originate in a study of T cells in localized non-small cell lung cancer. Profiling relied on immunoSEQ multiplex PCR, and the TCRdb table lists in-frame clones only, not all of them. The top ten clones hold roughly 15% of a sample with tens of thousands of clones, about 91% of them seen once. Findings and caveats of the study: Blood T cell density predicted longer survival; adjacent-lung clonality, shorter. Median detection of top 100 tumor clones in adjacent lung was 57 clones. Adjacent uninvolved lung tissue had the highest T cell clonality, exceeding tumor.

The sample here was peripheral blood, taken before any cancer treatment. The clonotype originates from a man aged 40-75 years with stage I squamous cell lung carcinoma.

The CDR3: CASSLGSGSGELFF. The CDR3 nucleotides are TGTGCCAGCAGCCTCGGCAGCGGAAGCGGGGAGCTGTTTTTT. This chain connects TRBV9 to TRBJ2-2; D possibly corresponds to TRBD2 (5 bases). V was pared by 4 bases and J by 7 bases, with 14 bases between. The CDR3 has 14 residues. Germline V gene data show CDR1 as SGDLS and CDR2 as YYNGEE.